This T cell receptor beta chain was profiled in a study of Ad26.COV2.S vaccination and SARS-CoV-2 variants. Study-wide context: Intramuscularly, Ad26.COV2.S was given either once or twice, 56 days apart. Study-wide points: Vaccinated individuals (as opposed to placebo recipients) had higher spike-specific TCR breadth.

Assay used: immunoSEQ multiplex PCR; TCRdb lists only in-frame clones, some missing. This table has 350,000 to 400,000 clones, 80% to 90% appearing once. CDR1 KGHSH and CDR2 LQKENI come from the germline V gene. The V end lost 2 bases, the J end lost 1 base, and 14 bases lay between the germline ends. The CDR3 contains 16 residues. About this clone: Its antigen is unidentified.

Treatment noted: about 20 received Ad26.COV2.S at low or high dose, single or two shots; roughly five received placebo; per-sample allocation not given. The samples date from day 63 after the first vaccine or placebo injection. Vaccination employed an Ad26 vector expressing the Wuhan-strain SARS-CoV-2 spike. V gene TRBV18 combines with J gene TRBJ1-1, with a possible D match to TRBD1 (5 bases). This TCR was recovered from a person between 18 and 60 years old who received the Ad26.COV2.S COVID-19 vaccine or a placebo. The sample consisted of peripheral blood, taken in a trial of Ad26.COV2.S vaccine versus placebo. DNA of the CDR3: TGTGCCAGCTCACCATTAGAGGGAAGGGGGAACACTGAAGCTTTCTTT. It is translated as CASSPLEGRGNTEAFF.